The entry below describes one T cell receptor beta chain. What it binds is not known. An even split of each subset's genomic DNA across several immunoSEQ plates was performed. Data came from immunoSEQ multiplex PCR; TCRdb stores just in-frame clones and leaves some out. The sample lists 470,000 or so clones; approximately 81% were seen once. CDR3 length: 13 amino acids. From germline, CDR1 is LGHNA and CDR2 YNFKEQ. Deletions cut 0 bases from V and 8 bases from J, with 8 bases between. These data belong to a study of shared clonotypes between healthy human individuals. General observations from the study: How much donors shared clonotypes was expected to be affected by sequencing depth.

The source material was PBMCs. This rearrangement joins TRBV4-2 to TRBJ2-1; no clear D. This receptor was taken from a woman aged 40 to 50 in good health. Some clones in this sample may be carry-over from other donors' samples. CDR3 loop: CASSQENDDEQFF. CDR3 in DNA: TGTGCCAGCAGCCAAGAAAACGACGATGAGCAGTTCTTC.